A selection of T cell receptor beta chains follows, all from one sample in a study of cytomegalovirus exposure and HLA in healthy donors. Profiling relied on immunoSEQ multiplex PCR, and the TCRdb table lists in-frame clones only, not all of them. The table shows about 150,000 clones, with 65% to 90% occurring only once. The source material was PBMCs. All receptors come from a woman aged 50 to 65 in good health and CMV-seropositive. Each CDR3 is given with its conserved first and last residue. Fields, in order: clone size, J gene, V gene, D gene, CDR3 protein, CDR3 DNA. D genes are given only for firm matches. Where a row states a size, it is once, few, many or the class of an expanded clone; other rows omit it.

clone_size: .
j_call: TRBJ2-7
v_call: TRBV30
d_call: .
cdr3_aa: CAWSRGVTYEQYF
cdr3_nt: TGTGCCTGGAGTCGCGGAGTTACCTACGAGCAGTACTTC

clone_size: .
j_call: TRBJ2-1
v_call: TRBV5-1
d_call: TRBD2
cdr3_aa: CASSLSGVNEQFF
cdr3_nt: TGCGCCAGCAGCTTGAGCGGGGTGAATGAGCAGTTCTTC

clone_size: once
j_call: TRBJ1-5
v_call: TRBV4-2
d_call: .
cdr3_aa: CASSQEIGVTNQPQHF
cdr3_nt: TGTGCCAGCAGCCAAGAAATAGGGGTGACCAATCAGCCCCAGCATTTT

clone_size: .
j_call: TRBJ2-3
v_call: TRBV4-2
d_call: .
cdr3_aa: CASSQGSGGGTDTQYF
cdr3_nt: TGTGCCAGCAGCCAAGGTTCCGGGGGTGGCACAGATACGCAGTATTTT

clone_size: .
j_call: TRBJ1-1
v_call: TRBV29-1
d_call: .
cdr3_aa: CSVRTGMNTEAFF
cdr3_nt: TGCAGCGTCCGTACAGGGATGAACACTGAAGCTTTCTTT

clone_size: .
j_call: TRBJ2-2
v_call: TRBV5-4
d_call: .
cdr3_aa: CASSLDRQTQELFF
cdr3_nt: TGTGCCAGCAGCTTGGACAGGCAAACCCAGGAGCTGTTTTTT

clone_size: .
j_call: TRBJ1-1
v_call: TRBV5-1
d_call: .
cdr3_aa: CASSLAGGMNTEAFF
cdr3_nt: TGCGCCAGCAGCTTGGCCGGGGGGATGAACACTGAAGCTTTCTTT

clone_size: .
j_call: TRBJ1-1
v_call: TRBV6-1
d_call: .
cdr3_aa: CASSVQGGNTEAFF
cdr3_nt: TGTGCCAGCAGTGTACAGGGTGGGAACACTGAAGCTTTCTTT

clone_size: .
j_call: TRBJ2-7
v_call: TRBV5-1
d_call: TRBD2
cdr3_aa: CASSWAGGPAEQYF
cdr3_nt: TGCGCCAGTAGCTGGGCGGGGGGGCCCGCTGAGCAGTACTTC

clone_size: .
j_call: TRBJ2-1
v_call: TRBV6-5
d_call: TRBD1
cdr3_aa: CASWTGLYNEQFF
cdr3_nt: TGTGCCAGCTGGACAGGACTTTACAATGAGCAGTTCTTC

clone_size: .
j_call: TRBJ2-1
v_call: TRBV6-1
d_call: .
cdr3_aa: CASRGLSYNEQFF
cdr3_nt: TGTGCCAGCAGGGGCCTCTCCTACAATGAGCAGTTCTTC

clone_size: few
j_call: TRBJ1-6
v_call: TRBV30
d_call: TRBD1
cdr3_aa: CAWSVPADRADSPLHF
cdr3_nt: TGTGCCTGGAGTGTACCGGCGGACAGGGCCGATTCACCCCTCCACTTT

clone_size: .
j_call: TRBJ1-1
v_call: TRBV7-2
d_call: .
cdr3_aa: CASSFAREAFF
cdr3_nt: TGTGCCAGCAGCTTTGCCAGAGAAGCTTTCTTT

clone_size: .
j_call: TRBJ1-4
v_call: TRBV5-1
d_call: .
cdr3_aa: CASTPRGRSNEKLFF
cdr3_nt: TGCGCCAGCACCCCGAGGGGGAGATCTAATGAAAAACTGTTTTTT

clone_size: .
j_call: TRBJ2-1
v_call: TRBV7-2
d_call: TRBD1
cdr3_aa: CASSSRDRHNEQFF
cdr3_nt: TGTGCCAGCAGCTCCAGGGACAGGCACAATGAGCAGTTCTTC

clone_size: .
j_call: TRBJ2-3
v_call: TRBV7-8
d_call: TRBD2
cdr3_aa: CASSPPPTSGDTRRADTQYF
cdr3_nt: TGTGCCAGCAGCCCGCCGCCTACTAGCGGGGACACACGTAGGGCAGATACGCAGTATTTT

clone_size: .
j_call: TRBJ2-1
v_call: TRBV30
d_call: .
cdr3_aa: CAWSVGTLEQFF
cdr3_nt: TGTGCCTGGAGTGTGGGCACCCTAGAGCAGTTCTTC

clone_size: .
j_call: TRBJ1-1
v_call: TRBV7-2
d_call: .
cdr3_aa: CASSYGVGPNTEAFF
cdr3_nt: TGTGCCAGCAGTTACGGGGTAGGTCCGAACACTGAAGCTTTCTTT

clone_size: .
j_call: TRBJ1-1
v_call: TRBV4-3
d_call: .
cdr3_aa: CASSQGAGGRRIMYTEAFF
cdr3_nt: TGCGCCAGCAGCCAAGGGGCGGGGGGGCGAAGGATTATGTACACTGAAGCTTTCTTT

clone_size: .
j_call: TRBJ1-4
v_call: TRBV6-5
d_call: .
cdr3_aa: CASRGGRGRGEKLFF
cdr3_nt: TGTGCCAGCCGCGGAGGGAGGGGCAGGGGTGAAAAACTGTTTTTT

clone_size: .
j_call: TRBJ2-7
v_call: TRBV5-6
d_call: .
cdr3_aa: CASSLGPEVAYEQYF
cdr3_nt: TGTGCCAGCAGCTTGGGACCGGAGGTAGCCTACGAGCAGTACTTC

clone_size: .
j_call: TRBJ2-2
v_call: TRBV29-1
d_call: TRBD1
cdr3_aa: CSVERQGATGELFF
cdr3_nt: TGCAGCGTTGAAAGGCAGGGGGCGACCGGGGAGCTGTTTTTT

clone_size: once
j_call: TRBJ1-1
v_call: TRBV5-1
d_call: .
cdr3_aa: CASSLGAHNTEAFF
cdr3_nt: TGCGCCAGCAGCTTGGGGGCCCATAACACTGAAGCTTTCTTT

clone_size: .
j_call: TRBJ2-6
v_call: TRBV11-2
d_call: TRBD2
cdr3_aa: CASSLDRVGGATGANVLTF
cdr3_nt: TGTGCCAGCAGCTTAGATCGGGTCGGGGGGGCCACCGGGGCCAACGTCCTGACTTTC

clone_size: once
j_call: TRBJ2-1
v_call: TRBV30
d_call: TRBD2
cdr3_aa: CAWSAAPPSGAYNEQFF
cdr3_nt: TGTGCCTGGAGTGCAGCGCCGCCTAGCGGGGCTTACAATGAGCAGTTCTTC

clone_size: .
j_call: TRBJ1-1
v_call: TRBV6-1
d_call: .
cdr3_aa: CASSDRGAGTEAFF
cdr3_nt: TGTGCCAGCAGTGATCGGGGGGCGGGCACTGAAGCTTTCTTT

clone_size: few
j_call: TRBJ2-7
v_call: TRBV29-1
d_call: TRBD2
cdr3_aa: CSEGTSGGPEHKVSEQYF
cdr3_nt: TGCAGTGAGGGCACGAGCGGGGGGCCGGAGCATAAGGTAAGCGAGCAGTACTTC

clone_size: .
j_call: TRBJ2-2
v_call: TRBV29-1
d_call: .
cdr3_aa: CSVVIYRDTGELFF
cdr3_nt: TGCAGCGTTGTTATTTACAGGGACACCGGGGAGCTGTTTTTT

clone_size: .
j_call: TRBJ2-3
v_call: TRBV5-4
d_call: TRBD2
cdr3_aa: CASSLPTSPDTQYF
cdr3_nt: TGTGCCAGCAGCTTGCCGACTAGCCCAGATACGCAGTATTTT

clone_size: .
j_call: TRBJ2-2
v_call: TRBV29-1
d_call: .
cdr3_aa: CSVGSGNTGELFF
cdr3_nt: TGCAGCGTTGGGTCAGGTAACACCGGGGAGCTGTTTTTT

clone_size: .
j_call: TRBJ1-4
v_call: TRBV5-6
d_call: TRBD1
cdr3_aa: CASSWGQGRNEKLFF
cdr3_nt: TGTGCCAGCAGCTGGGGACAGGGAAGGAATGAAAAACTGTTTTTT

clone_size: few
j_call: TRBJ1-1
v_call: TRBV11-2
d_call: TRBD1
cdr3_aa: CASSWTGTGGGTEAFF
cdr3_nt: TGTGCCAGCAGCTGGACCGGGACAGGGGGAGGGACTGAAGCTTTCTTT

clone_size: .
j_call: TRBJ2-1
v_call: TRBV10-2
d_call: .
cdr3_aa: CASSEGLGPNEQFF
cdr3_nt: TGCGCCAGCAGTGAGGGGTTGGGGCCAAATGAGCAGTTCTTC

clone_size: .
j_call: TRBJ1-2
v_call: TRBV4-1
d_call: .
cdr3_aa: CASSQGPMTEEGYTF
cdr3_nt: TGCGCCAGCAGCCAAGGTCCGATGACGGAGGAAGGCTACACCTTC

clone_size: .
j_call: TRBJ1-5
v_call: TRBV4-1
d_call: .
cdr3_aa: CASSQGPNSNQPQHF
cdr3_nt: TGCGCCAGCAGCCAGGGGCCAAATAGCAATCAGCCCCAGCATTTT

clone_size: .
j_call: TRBJ1-1
v_call: TRBV6-6
d_call: .
cdr3_aa: CASSYEGALTEAFF
cdr3_nt: TGTGCCAGCAGTTACGAAGGGGCCCTCACTGAAGCTTTCTTT

clone_size: .
j_call: TRBJ1-1
v_call: TRBV27
d_call: .
cdr3_aa: CASSLSGMGAMNTEAFF
cdr3_nt: TGTGCCAGCAGTTTATCGGGCATGGGGGCGATGAACACTGAAGCTTTCTTT

clone_size: .
j_call: TRBJ2-3
v_call: TRBV4-1
d_call: .
cdr3_aa: CASSLREAATDTQYF
cdr3_nt: TGCGCCAGCAGCCTCAGGGAGGCGGCTACAGATACGCAGTATTTT

clone_size: .
j_call: TRBJ1-6
v_call: TRBV6-1
d_call: .
cdr3_aa: CASSVPVSYNSPLHF
cdr3_nt: TGTGCCAGCAGCGTTCCTGTCTCCTATAATTCACCCCTCCACTTT

clone_size: .
j_call: TRBJ2-7
v_call: TRBV4-2
d_call: TRBD2
cdr3_aa: CASSRRRAGGPKFADEQYF
cdr3_nt: TGTGCCAGCAGCCGTCGGCGAGCGGGGGGGCCTAAATTCGCGGACGAGCAGTACTTC

clone_size: .
j_call: TRBJ1-2
v_call: TRBV19
d_call: TRBD1
cdr3_aa: CASSITTGGGYTF
cdr3_nt: TGTGCCAGTAGTATAACTACAGGGGGTGGCTACACCTTC

clone_size: .
j_call: TRBJ2-3
v_call: TRBV4-2
d_call: .
cdr3_aa: CASSQDGRSRADTQYF
cdr3_nt: TGTGCCAGCAGCCAAGATGGGAGGTCCAGGGCAGATACGCAGTATTTT

clone_size: .
j_call: TRBJ2-5
v_call: TRBV27
d_call: .
cdr3_aa: CASSFVSQETQYF
cdr3_nt: TGTGCCAGCAGTTTTGTATCCCAAGAGACCCAGTACTTC

clone_size: .
j_call: TRBJ2-3
v_call: TRBV20-1
d_call: .
cdr3_aa: CSTEVRGGQYF
cdr3_nt: TGCAGTACCGAAGTGAGGGGGGGGCAGTATTTT

clone_size: .
j_call: TRBJ1-2
v_call: TRBV5-1
d_call: .
cdr3_aa: CASSLDVLNYGYTF
cdr3_nt: TGCGCCAGCAGCTTGGATGTTCTTAACTATGGCTACACCTTC

clone_size: .
j_call: TRBJ1-1
v_call: TRBV11-2
d_call: .
cdr3_aa: CASSLAYTEAFF
cdr3_nt: TGTGCCAGCAGCCTCGCGTACACTGAAGCTTTCTTT

clone_size: .
j_call: TRBJ1-6
v_call: TRBV28
d_call: TRBD1
cdr3_aa: CASSLPRQGVGSPLHF
cdr3_nt: TGTGCCAGCAGTTTACCACGACAGGGAGTGGGTTCACCCCTCCACTTT

clone_size: .
j_call: TRBJ2-2
v_call: TRBV19
d_call: .
cdr3_aa: CASKGLQDTGELFF
cdr3_nt: TGTGCCAGCAAGGGACTCCAGGACACCGGGGAGCTGTTTTTT

clone_size: .
j_call: TRBJ1-3
v_call: TRBV5-6
d_call: TRBD1
cdr3_aa: CASSRQGYSGNTIYF
cdr3_nt: TGTGCCAGCAGCCGACAGGGCTACTCTGGAAACACCATATATTTT